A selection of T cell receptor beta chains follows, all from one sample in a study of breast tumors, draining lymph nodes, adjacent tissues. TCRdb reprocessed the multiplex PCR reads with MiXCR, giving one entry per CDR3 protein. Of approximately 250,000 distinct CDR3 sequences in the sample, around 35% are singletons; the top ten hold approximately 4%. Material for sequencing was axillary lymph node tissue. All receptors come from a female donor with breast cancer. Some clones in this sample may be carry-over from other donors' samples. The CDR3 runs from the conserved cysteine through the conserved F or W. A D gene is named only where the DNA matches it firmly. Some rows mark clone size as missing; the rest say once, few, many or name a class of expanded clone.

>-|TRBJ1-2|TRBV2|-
TGTGCCAGCAGTTTATCGGAAGATAGAGATGGCTACACCTTC
CASSLSEDRDGYTF
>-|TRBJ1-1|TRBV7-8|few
TGTGCCAGCATCCCCGGCAGGGGCGGGAACACTGAAGCTTTCTTT
CASIPGRGGNTEAFF
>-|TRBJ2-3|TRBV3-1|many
TGTGCCAGCAAGTCCCGCGGGGCCACAGATACGCAGTATTTT
CASKSRGATDTQYF
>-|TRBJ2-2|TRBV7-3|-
TGTGCCAGCAGCTTGGAACCGATGAGCACCGGGGAGCTGTTTTTT
CASSLEPMSTGELFF
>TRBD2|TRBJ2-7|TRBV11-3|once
TGTGCCAGCAGCTTAGTTGCCGGGACTAACGAACAGTACTTC
CASSLVAGTNEQYF
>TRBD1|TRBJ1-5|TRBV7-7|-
TGTGCTAGCACCAGGACAGGGGACCAGCCCCAGCATTTT
CASTRTGDQPQHF
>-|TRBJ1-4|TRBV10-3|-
TGTGCCATCAGTCCCGGCTCGGAAAAACTGTTTTTT
CAISPGSEKLFF
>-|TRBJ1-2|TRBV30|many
TGTGCCTGGAGTGCGGCAGCCTATGGCTACACCTTC
CAWSAAAYGYTF
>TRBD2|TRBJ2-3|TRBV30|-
TGTGCCTGGAGTCGTCTAGCGGGAAGGACAGATACGCAGTATTTT
CAWSRLAGRTDTQYF
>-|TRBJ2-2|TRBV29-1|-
TGCAGCGTTGTGAGGCAACTCACCGGGGAGCTGTTTTTT
CSVVRQLTGELFF
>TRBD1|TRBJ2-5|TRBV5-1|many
TGCGCCAGCAGCTTGGCCGGGACAGGGTCGCCCCCCGCGGAGACCCAGTACTTC
CASSLAGTGSPPAETQYF
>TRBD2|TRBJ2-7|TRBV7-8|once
TGTGCCAGTTCGACTAGCGGGAGGTACGAGCAGTACTTC
CASSTSGRYEQYF
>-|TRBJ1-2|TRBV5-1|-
TGTGCCAGCAGCGAAGGGGGACATTCCTACTATGGCTACACCTTC
CASSEGGHSYYGYTF
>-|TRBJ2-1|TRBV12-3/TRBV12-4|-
TGTGCCAGCAGTTTCTCCTCCCCTGTTAATGAGCAGTTCTTC
CASSFSSPVNEQFF
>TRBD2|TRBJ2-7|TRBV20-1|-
TGCAGTGCTAGAGACGGACTAGCGGCCTACGAGCAGTACTTC
CSARDGLAAYEQYF
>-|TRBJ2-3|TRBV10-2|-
TGCGCCAGCAAGGGGACTGTCAGGGTAGATACGCAGTATTTT
CASKGTVRVDTQYF
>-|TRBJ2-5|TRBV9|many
TGTGCCAGCAGCGTATCCGGGGGCCAAGAGACCCAGTACTTC
CASSVSGGQETQYF
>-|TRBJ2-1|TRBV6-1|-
TGTGCCATCAGTCACCCGGTAGGGAGGATCAATGAGCAGTTCTTC
CAISHPVGRINEQFF
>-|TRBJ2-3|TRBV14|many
TGTGCCAGCAGCCATCCACATCGCACAGATACGCAGTATTTT
CASSHPHRTDTQYF
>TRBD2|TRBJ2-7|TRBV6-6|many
TGTGCCAGCCGGGCTAGCGGGGACTACGAGCAGTACTTC
CASRASGDYEQYF
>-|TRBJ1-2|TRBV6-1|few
TGTGCCAGCAGTGAATACCTCTCGTCGGCAGCTAACTATGGCTACACCTTC
CASSEYLSSAANYGYTF
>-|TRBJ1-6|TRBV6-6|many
TGTGCCAGCAGTTACCAGCCAGGAAATAATTCACCCCTCCACTTT
CASSYQPGNNSPLHF
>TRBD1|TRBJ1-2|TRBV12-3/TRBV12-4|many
TGTGCCAGCAGTTTAGGTCTACAGGGGACCTATGGCTACACCTTC
CASSLGLQGTYGYTF
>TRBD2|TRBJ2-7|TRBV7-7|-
TGTGCTAGCAGTCCAGGACTAGCGGGGGGGCGGGTCGAGCAGTACTTC
CASSPGLAGGRVEQYF
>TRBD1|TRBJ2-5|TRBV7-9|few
TGTGCCAGCACCATGACCAGGGGGCGCGGTGAAGAGACCCAGTACTTC
CASTMTRGRGEETQYF
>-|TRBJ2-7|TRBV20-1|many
TGCAGTGCTAGATTTCGCTACGAGCAGTACTTC
CSARFRYEQYF
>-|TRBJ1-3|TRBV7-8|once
TGTGCCAGCAGTGTGAATGGCTATGGCTACACCATATATTTT
CASSVNGYGYTIYF
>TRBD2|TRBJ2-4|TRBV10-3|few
TGTGCCATCAGTGAGGGTCTAGCGGGGGGAGCCAAAAACATTCAGTACTTC
CAISEGLAGGAKNIQYF
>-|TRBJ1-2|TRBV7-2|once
TGTGCCAGCAGCATGGGGGGAGGCTATGGCTACACCTTC
CASSMGGGYGYTF
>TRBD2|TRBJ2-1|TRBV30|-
TGTGCCTGGAGCCCGGGACTAGTGTCCTACAATGAGCAGTTCTTC
CAWSPGLVSYNEQFF
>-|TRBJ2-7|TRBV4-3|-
TGCGCCAGCAGCCAAGAGGCCGACAGGTTCTACGAGCAGTACTTC
CASSQEADRFYEQYF
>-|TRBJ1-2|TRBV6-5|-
TGTGCCAGCAGTCACTCGACGCGCTATGGCTACACCTTC
CASSHSTRYGYTF
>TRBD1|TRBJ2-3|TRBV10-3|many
TGTGCCGGGGGCAACAGGGGGCCGGGAGATACGCAGTATTTT
CAGGNRGPGDTQYF
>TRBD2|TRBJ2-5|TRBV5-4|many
TGTGCCAGCAGCTTGGCAGCGGGGCGAGAGACCCAGTACTTC
CASSLAAGRETQYF
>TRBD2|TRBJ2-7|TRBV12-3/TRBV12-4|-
TGTGCCAGCAGCCTCGGGGGGGGCTACGGGCAGTACTTC
CASSLGGGYGQYF
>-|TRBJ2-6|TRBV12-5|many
TGTGCTAGTGGTTTGCAGATCTCTGGGGCCAACGTCCTGACTTTC
CASGLQISGANVLTF
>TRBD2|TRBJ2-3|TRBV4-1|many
TGCGCCAGCAGCCGTCAGCGGGGGGATACGCAGTATTTT
CASSRQRGDTQYF
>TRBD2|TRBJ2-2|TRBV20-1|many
TGCAGTGCTAGAGACCCCACCAGGCGGGAGAAGGCCGGGGAGCTGTTTTTT
CSARDPTRREKAGELFF
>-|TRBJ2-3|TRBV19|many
TGTGCCAGTAGTATAGTGGGGGATACGCAGTATTTT
CASSIVGDTQYF
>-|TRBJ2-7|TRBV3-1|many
TGTGCCAGCAGCCAAGATTCGACCTACGAGCAGTACTTC
CASSQDSTYEQYF
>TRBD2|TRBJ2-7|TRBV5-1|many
TGCGCCAGCAGCTTGGCCGGGCTAGCGGGAGGCCTCTCCTACGAGCAGTACTTC
CASSLAGLAGGLSYEQYF
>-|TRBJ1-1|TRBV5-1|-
TGCGCCAGCAGCTTGTGGAGGGGGGACACTGAAGCTTTCTTT
CASSLWRGDTEAFF
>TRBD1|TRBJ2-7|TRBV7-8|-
TGTGCCAGCAGCGTAATCCGGGACAGCATCGAGCAGTACTTC
CASSVIRDSIEQYF
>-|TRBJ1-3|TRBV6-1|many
TGTGCCAGCAGATCGAGAGGAGGGGCTGGAAACACCATATATTTT
CASRSRGGAGNTIYF